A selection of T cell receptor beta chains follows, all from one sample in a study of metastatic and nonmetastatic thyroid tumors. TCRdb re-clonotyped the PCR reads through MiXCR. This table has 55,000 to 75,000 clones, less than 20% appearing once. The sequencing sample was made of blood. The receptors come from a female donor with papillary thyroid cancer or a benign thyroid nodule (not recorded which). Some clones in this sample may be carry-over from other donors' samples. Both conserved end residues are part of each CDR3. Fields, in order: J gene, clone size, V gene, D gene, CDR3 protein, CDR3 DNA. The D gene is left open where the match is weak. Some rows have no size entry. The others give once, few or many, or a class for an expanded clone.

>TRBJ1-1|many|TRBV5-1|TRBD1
CASSLSRGDTEAFF
TGCGCCAGCAGCTTGAGCAGGGGGGACACTGAAGCTTTCTTT
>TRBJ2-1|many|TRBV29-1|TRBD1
CSVSPGQGTRF
TGCAGCGTTTCTCCGGGACAGGGGACTAGGTTC
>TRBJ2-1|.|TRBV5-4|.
CASSLRGPSSYNEQFF
TGTGCCAGCAGCTTGAGGGGTCCGAGCTCCTACAATGAGCAGTTCTTC
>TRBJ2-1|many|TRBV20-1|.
CSAEIWAASSYNEQFF
TGCAGTGCCGAGATATGGGCAGCTAGCTCCTACAATGAGCAGTTCTTC
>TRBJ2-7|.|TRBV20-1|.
CSAHRARAPYEQYF
TGCAGTGCTCACCGGGCCCGAGCCCCCTACGAGCAGTACTTC
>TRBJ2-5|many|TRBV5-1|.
CASSLDETQYF
TGCGCCAGCAGCTTGGATGAGACCCAGTACTTC
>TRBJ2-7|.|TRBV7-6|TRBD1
CASSLTTGDHEQYF
TGTGCCAGCAGCCTTACGACAGGGGACCACGAGCAGTACTTC
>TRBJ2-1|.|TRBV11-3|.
CASSLVVNEQFF
TGTGCCAGCAGCCTAGTCGTTAATGAGCAGTTCTTC
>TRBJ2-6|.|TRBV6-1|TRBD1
CASSGGQTFYSGSNVLTF
TGTGCCAGCAGTGGGGGACAGACCTTCTACTCTGGGTCTAACGTCCTGACTTTC
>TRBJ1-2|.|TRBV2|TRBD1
CASSPRDRGGYTF
TGTGCCAGCAGCCCCCGGGACAGGGGAGGCTACACCTTC
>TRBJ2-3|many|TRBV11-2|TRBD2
CASSQVAGATDTQYF
TGTGCCAGCAGCCAAGTAGCGGGAGCGACAGATACGCAGTATTTT
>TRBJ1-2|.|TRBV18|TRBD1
CASSAGTDYGYTF
TGTGCCAGCTCCGCCGGGACAGACTATGGCTACACCTTC
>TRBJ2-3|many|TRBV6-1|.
CASSTSGGSTDTQYF
TGTGCCAGCAGTACCTCGGGCGGGAGCACAGATACGCAGTATTTT
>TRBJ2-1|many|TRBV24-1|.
CATSDLGEQFF
TGTGCCACCAGTGACCTTGGTGAGCAGTTCTTC
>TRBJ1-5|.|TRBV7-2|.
CASSLVGTSNQPQHF
TGTGCCAGCAGCTTAGTAGGGACAAGCAATCAGCCCCAGCATTTT
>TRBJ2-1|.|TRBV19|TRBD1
CASSTPGQGANEQFF
TGTGCCAGTAGTACTCCGGGACAGGGGGCTAATGAGCAGTTCTTC
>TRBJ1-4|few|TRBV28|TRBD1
CASSPRTGGFEKLFF
TGTGCCAGCAGTCCCCGGACAGGGGGGTTTGAAAAACTGTTTTTT
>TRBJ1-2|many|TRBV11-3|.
CASSLSRGQNYGYTF
TGTGCCAGCAGCTTATCCAGGGGCCAGAACTATGGCTACACCTTC
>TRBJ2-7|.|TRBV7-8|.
CASSLYDGSGYEQYF
TGTGCCAGCAGCTTATACGACGGTTCTGGGTACGAGCAGTACTTC
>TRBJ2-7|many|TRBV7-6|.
CASSLGAYEQYF
TGTGCCAGCAGCTTAGGGGCCTACGAGCAGTACTTC
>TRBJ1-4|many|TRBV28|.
CASSLSPPRLFF
TGTGCCAGCAGTTTATCCCCGCCACGACTGTTTTTT
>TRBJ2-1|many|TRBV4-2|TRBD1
CASSPTGGSSYNEQFF
TGTGCCAGCAGCCCCACAGGGGGCTCCTCCTACAATGAGCAGTTCTTC
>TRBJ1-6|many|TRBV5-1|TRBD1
CASSLARGTDYNSPLHF
TGCGCCAGCAGCTTGGCCAGGGGGACAGACTATAATTCACCCCTCCACTTT
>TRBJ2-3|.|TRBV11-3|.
CASSLVPDTQYF
TGTGCCAGCAGCTTAGTCCCAGATACGCAGTATTTT
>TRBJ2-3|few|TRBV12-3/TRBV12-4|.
CASSQKSGADTQYF
TGTGCCAGCAGCCAAAAGAGCGGAGCCGATACGCAGTATTTT
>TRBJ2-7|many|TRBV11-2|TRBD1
CASSLTGFSYEQYF
TGTGCCAGCAGCTTGACAGGGTTCTCCTACGAGCAGTACTTC
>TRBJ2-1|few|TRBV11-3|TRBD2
CASSQFKAGTSGRNEQFF
TGTGCCAGCAGCCAATTTAAGGCCGGGACTAGCGGGAGGAATGAGCAGTTCTTC
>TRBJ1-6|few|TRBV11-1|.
CASSLGRSLHF
TGTGCCAGCAGCCTGGGACGGTCACTCCACTTT
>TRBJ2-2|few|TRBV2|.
CASKGGTNTGELFF
TGTGCCAGCAAGGGGGGGACGAACACCGGGGAGCTGTTTTTT
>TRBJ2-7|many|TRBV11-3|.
CASSLASYEQYF
TGTGCCAGCAGCTTGGCGTCCTACGAGCAGTACTTC
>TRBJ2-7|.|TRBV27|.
CASSLGTLSYEQYF
TGTGCCAGCAGTCTCGGGACATTGTCCTACGAGCAGTACTTC
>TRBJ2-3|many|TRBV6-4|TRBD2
CASSRTSGATDTQYF
TGTGCCAGCAGCCGGACTAGCGGGGCCACAGATACGCAGTATTTT
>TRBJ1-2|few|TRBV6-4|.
CASIEQGAGYTF
TGTGCCAGCATTGAACAGGGTGCAGGCTACACCTTC
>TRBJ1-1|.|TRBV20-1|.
CSKSLREPGNTEAFF
TGCAGTAAAAGCTTACGGGAGCCAGGTAACACTGAAGCTTTCTTT
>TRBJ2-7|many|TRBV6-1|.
CASRDKYDFRGYSYEQYF
TGTGCCAGCAGGGATAAGTATGATTTTCGCGGTTACTCCTACGAGCAGTACTTC
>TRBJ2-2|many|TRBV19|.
CASSNGGLNTGELFF
TGTGCCAGTAGTAACGGAGGTCTGAACACCGGGGAGCTGTTTTTT